This TCR beta chain came from a study of T cells in localized non-small cell lung cancer. The table came from immunoSEQ multiplex PCR; TCRdb's copy has only in-frame clones and leaves some out. Counted here are under 95,000 clones, around 81% occurring once; the ten biggest clones make up about a tenth. The study's findings and limits: Exceeding tumor, uninvolved adjacent lung had the highest T cell clonality. A median of about 58 of the top 100 tumor clones appeared in adjacent lung, which was paired and uninvolved.

This clone was counted a few times. The target antigen is unknown. The CDR3 sequence is 14 residues long. V dropped 0 bases and J dropped 4 bases, with 10 bases sitting between them. CDR1 and CDR2 from the germline V gene are SGHDT and YYEEEE. The clonotype was recovered from a female donor at least 60 years old with stage I lung adenocarcinoma. The chain is built from TRBV5-6 and TRBJ1-1, with D perhaps matching TRBD1 (6 bases). The material sequenced was peripheral blood, taken before any cancer treatment. The chain's CDR3 is CASSLVEGGTEAFF. CDR3 DNA: TGTGCCAGCAGCTTGGTAGAAGGGGGCACTGAAGCTTTCTTT.